Reported below is one T cell receptor beta chain. The antigen remains unidentified. The donors were in the approximately 120-subject validation cohort; that cohort was separate from the approximately 670-subject first cohort. Assay used: immunoSEQ multiplex PCR; TCRdb lists only in-frame clones, some missing. Of 100,000 to 150,000 clones listed, nearly 90% are singletons. These data belong to a study of cytomegalovirus exposure and HLA in healthy donors. The CDR3 covers 16 residues. Germline values: CDR1 SGHDT, CDR2 YYEEEE. Trimming stripped 0 bases from V and 2 bases from J, with 14 bases between. The study, taken as a whole, reports: The classifier was said to identify cytomegalovirus status with high specificity and sensitivity. The finding came from a later analysis; first-cohort TCR clusters tended to co-occur in the 130 or so validation repertoires. Some TCR beta chains (roughly 160 of them) were listed as cytomegalovirus-associated.

This sequence joins TRBV5-6 and TRBJ1-2; tentatively, D is TRBD1 (5 bases). The specimen sequenced was PBMCs. This receptor was taken from a woman aged 18-29 years in good health and CMV-seronegative. CDR3 nucleotide sequence: TGTGCCAGCAGCTTGGCCCTCCTGGACATGAACTATGGCTACACCTTC. Its translation: CASSLALLDMNYGYTF.